This T cell receptor (beta chain) was identified in a study of T cells in Graves' hyperthyroidism and ophthalmopathy. Whole-study findings and limits: Stable hyperthyroidism was told apart from ophthalmopathy by a model built on 13 V-J features. Most thyroid clonotypes expanded above 0.001 were also detected in blood.

This clonotype was seen many times. Its specificity is not known. This CDR3 has 16 amino acids. Germline assignment: CDR1 SGHVS and CDR2 FQNEAQ. The trim removed 1 base at V and 5 bases at J, leaving 7 bases unmatched. Amplified regions were TCR beta CDR3 sequences from RNA transcripts. HTBI primers were the set used in a first-round RT-PCR of the TCR CDR3. Each CDR3 protein gets one entry after TCRdb re-called the multiplex PCR reads with MiXCR. The sample has 500,000 to 800,000 distinct CDR3 sequences; about 15% are singletons. Material for sequencing was blood. The receptor's source is a woman aged 50 to 60 with Graves' ophthalmopathy. This chain joins TRBV7-8 and TRBJ2-2; 7 positions match TRBD1. The CDR3 sequence is CASSLVLRGWTGELFF. CDR3 DNA: TGTGCCAGCAGCTTAGTGCTCAGGGGGTGGACCGGGGAGCTGTTTTTT.